These 2 T cell receptor beta chains originate from one sample sequenced in a study of blood T cell repertoires in COVID-19. The assay was immunoSEQ multiplex PCR, and TCRdb's table has in-frame clones only and misses some. This sample yields under 250,000 clones, of which around 90% are seen a single time; around 0.86% belongs to the top ten. Specimen: peripheral blood. The receptors here all came from a man younger than 40 with COVID-19, enrolled during active disease.

The V call is TRBV11-3, the J call TRBJ1-1; maybe TRBD1 (5 bases). In germline, CDR1 is SGHNT, CDR2 YENEEA. This CDR3 comprises 13 residues. V dropped 2 bases and J dropped 7 bases, with 11 bases sitting between them. The CDR3 spells CASSLTGHSEAFF. CDR3 bases: TGTGCCAGCAGCTTAACAGGCCATAGTGAAGCTTTCTTT.

The chain carries TRBV5-4 and TRBJ2-5; D is uncertain. Trimming took off 2 bases at V and 2 bases at J, with 7 bases between the two ends. The CDR3 is 13 residues long. The germline V gene encodes CDR1 SGHNT and CDR2 YYREEE (reference sequence). CDR3 sequence: CASSFGYQETQYF. The CDR3 nucleotides are TGTGCCAGCAGCTTCGGTTATCAAGAGACCCAGTACTTC.